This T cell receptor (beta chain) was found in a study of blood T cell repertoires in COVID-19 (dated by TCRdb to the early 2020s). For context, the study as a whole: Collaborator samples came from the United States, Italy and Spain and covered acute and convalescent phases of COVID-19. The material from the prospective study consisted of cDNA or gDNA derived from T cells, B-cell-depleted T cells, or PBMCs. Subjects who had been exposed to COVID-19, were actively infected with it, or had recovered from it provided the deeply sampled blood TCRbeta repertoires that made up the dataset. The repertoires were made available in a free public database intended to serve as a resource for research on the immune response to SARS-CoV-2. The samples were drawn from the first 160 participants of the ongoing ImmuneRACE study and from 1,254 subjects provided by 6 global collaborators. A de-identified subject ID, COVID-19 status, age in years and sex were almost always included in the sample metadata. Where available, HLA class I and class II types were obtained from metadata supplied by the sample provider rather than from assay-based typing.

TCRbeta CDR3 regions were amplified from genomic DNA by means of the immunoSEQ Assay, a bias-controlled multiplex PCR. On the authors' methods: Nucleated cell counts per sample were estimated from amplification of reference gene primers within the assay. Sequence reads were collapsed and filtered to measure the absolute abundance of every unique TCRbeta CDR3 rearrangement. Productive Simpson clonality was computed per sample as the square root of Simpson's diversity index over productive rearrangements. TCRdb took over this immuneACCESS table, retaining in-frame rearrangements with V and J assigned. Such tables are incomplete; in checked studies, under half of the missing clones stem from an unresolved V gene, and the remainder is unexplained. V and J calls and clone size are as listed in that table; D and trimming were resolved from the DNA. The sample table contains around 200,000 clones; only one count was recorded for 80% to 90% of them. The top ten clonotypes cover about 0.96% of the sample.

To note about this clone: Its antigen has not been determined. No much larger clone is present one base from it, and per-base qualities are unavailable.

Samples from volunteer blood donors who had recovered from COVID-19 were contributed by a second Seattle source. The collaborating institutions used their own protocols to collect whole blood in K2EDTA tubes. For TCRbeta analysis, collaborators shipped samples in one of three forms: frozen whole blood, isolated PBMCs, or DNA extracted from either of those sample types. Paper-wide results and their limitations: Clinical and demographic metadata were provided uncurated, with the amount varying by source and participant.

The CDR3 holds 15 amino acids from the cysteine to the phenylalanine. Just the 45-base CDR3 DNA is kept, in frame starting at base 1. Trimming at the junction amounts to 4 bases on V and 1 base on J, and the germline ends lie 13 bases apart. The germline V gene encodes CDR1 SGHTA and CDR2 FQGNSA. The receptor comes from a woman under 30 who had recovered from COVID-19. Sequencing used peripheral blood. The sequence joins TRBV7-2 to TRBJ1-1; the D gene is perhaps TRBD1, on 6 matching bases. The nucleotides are TGTGCCAGCAGCTCATCGGGACACTCGAACACTGAAGCTTTCTTT. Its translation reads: CASSSSGHSNTEAFF. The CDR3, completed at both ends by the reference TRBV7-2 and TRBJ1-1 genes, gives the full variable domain GAGVSQSPSNKVTEKGKDVELRCDPISGHTALYWYRQSLGQGLEFLIYFQGNSAPDKSGLPSDRFSAERTGGSVSTLTIQRTQQEDSAVYLCASSSSGHSNTEAFFGQGTRLTVV.